One sample yielded the 2 T cell receptor beta chains listed below, sequenced in a study of blood T cell repertoires in COVID-19. Sequenced by immunoSEQ multiplex PCR; TCRdb stores in-frame clones only, minus some. The table has about 68,000 clones, 84% seen once. Sequencing used peripheral blood. The receptor source for this set is a man aged 50 or older with active COVID-19.

This clone occurred once. The chain carries TRBV6-6 and TRBJ2-2, with D tentatively TRBD2 (5 bases). The CDR3 spans 12 residues. Germline loops: CDR1 MNHNY, CDR2 SVGAGI (reference sequence). With 2 bases removed from V and 8 bases from J, the gap between germline ends came to 6 bases. The CDR3 loop is CASSYERGELFF. In nucleotides, the CDR3 is TGTGCCAGCAGTTACGAGCGGGGGGAGCTGTTTTTT.

The chain is built from TRBV9 and TRBJ2-3, with D possibly being TRBD2 (6 bases). The length of the CDR3 is 14 residues. CDR1 is SGDLS and CDR2 is YYNGEE in the germline V gene. V lost 5 bases, J lost 6 bases, and 16 bases lay in between. CDR3 in amino acids: CASRSRGSADTQYF. The CDR3 DNA reads as TGTGCCAGCAGGTCGCGGGGTAGCGCCGATACGCAGTATTTT.